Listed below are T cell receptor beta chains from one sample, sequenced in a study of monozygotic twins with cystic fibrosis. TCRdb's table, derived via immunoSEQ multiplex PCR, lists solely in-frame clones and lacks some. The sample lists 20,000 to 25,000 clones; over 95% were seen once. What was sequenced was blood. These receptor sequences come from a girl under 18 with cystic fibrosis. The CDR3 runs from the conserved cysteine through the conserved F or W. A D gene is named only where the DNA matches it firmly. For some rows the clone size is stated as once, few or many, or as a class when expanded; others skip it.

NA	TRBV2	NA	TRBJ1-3	CASSMSSGNTIYF	TGTGCCAGCAGCATGAGCTCTGGAAACACCATATATTTT
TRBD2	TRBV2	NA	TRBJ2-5	CASRFLAGGGETQYF	TGTGCCAGCAGGTTCCTAGCGGGAGGGGGAGAGACCCAGTACTTC
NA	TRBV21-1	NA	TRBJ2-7	CASSKATDGGGQLSSYEQYF	TGTGCCAGCAGCAAAGCGACCGATGGAGGGGGCCAATTAAGCTCCTACGAGCAGTACTTC
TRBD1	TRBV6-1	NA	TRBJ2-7	CASSGGTGRGEQYF	TGTGCCAGCAGTGGGGGGACAGGGAGAGGCGAGCAGTACTTC
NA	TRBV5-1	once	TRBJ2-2	CASSLQGVTGELFF	TGCGCCAGCAGCCTCCAGGGAGTCACCGGGGAGCTGTTTTTT
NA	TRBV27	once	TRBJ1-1	CASHPGLTLMNTEAFF	TGTGCCAGTCACCCGGGCTTGACTTTGATGAACACTGAAGCTTTCTTT
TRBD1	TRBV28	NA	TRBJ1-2	CASSLGDRLYGYTF	TGTGCCAGCAGTTTGGGGGACAGACTTTATGGCTACACCTTC
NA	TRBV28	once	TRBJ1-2	CASSPPNYGYTF	TGTGCCAGCAGCCCGCCAAACTATGGCTACACCTTC
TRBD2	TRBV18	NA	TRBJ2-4	CASSPGLAGPPLAKNIQYF	TGTGCCAGCTCACCGGGACTAGCGGGACCTCCCCTTGCCAAAAACATTCAGTACTTC
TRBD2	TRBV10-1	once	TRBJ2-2	CASSDGSSGRAGTNTGELFF	TGCGCCAGCAGTGATGGGTCTAGCGGGAGGGCTGGAACGAACACCGGGGAGCTGTTTTTT
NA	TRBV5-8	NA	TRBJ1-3	CASSTPRIVSGNTIYF	TGTGCCAGCAGCACGCCAAGGATAGTCTCTGGAAACACCATATATTTT
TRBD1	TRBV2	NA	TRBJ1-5	CASSETLGQGLVQPQHF	TGTGCCAGCAGTGAAACGTTGGGACAGGGGTTGGTGCAGCCCCAGCATTTT
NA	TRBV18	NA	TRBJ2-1	CASSPPTPLPYNEQFF	TGTGCCAGCTCACCACCGACACCCCTTCCCTACAATGAGCAGTTCTTC
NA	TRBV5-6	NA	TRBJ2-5	CASRHAKETQYF	TGTGCCAGCAGGCACGCCAAAGAGACCCAGTACTTC
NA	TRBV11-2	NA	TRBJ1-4	CASSFSGYNEKLFF	TGTGCCAGCAGCTTCTCGGGTTATAATGAAAAACTGTTTTTT
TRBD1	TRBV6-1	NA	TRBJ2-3	CASGDRGSTDTQYF	TGTGCCAGCGGGGACAGGGGAAGCACAGATACGCAGTATTTT
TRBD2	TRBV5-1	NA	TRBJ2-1	CASSYLGLAGPLNEQFF	TGCGCCAGCAGCTACCTCGGACTAGCGGGACCTCTAAATGAGCAGTTCTTC
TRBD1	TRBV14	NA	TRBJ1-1	CASSPQGGRAFF	TGTGCCAGCAGCCCACAGGGGGGACGAGCTTTCTTT
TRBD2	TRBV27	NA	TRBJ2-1	CASSPGTSGRVNEQFF	TGTGCCAGCAGTCCCGGGACTAGCGGGAGGGTCAATGAGCAGTTCTTC
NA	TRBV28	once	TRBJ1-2	CASSSLGYTF	TGTGCCAGCAGTTCCCTCGGCTACACCTTC
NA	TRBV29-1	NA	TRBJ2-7	CSVFLGSDEQYF	TGCAGCGTTTTTCTAGGAAGCGACGAGCAGTACTTC
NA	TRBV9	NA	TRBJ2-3	CASSVLPTRDTDTQYF	TGTGCCAGCAGCGTCTTGCCCACCCGTGACACAGATACGCAGTATTTT
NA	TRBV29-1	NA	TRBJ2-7	CSVTDRRLSYEQYF	TGCAGCGTCACAGACAGGAGATTATCCTACGAGCAGTACTTC
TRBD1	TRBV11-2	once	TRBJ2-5	CASSLLSGQVQETQYF	TGTGCCAGCAGCTTACTTTCGGGACAGGTCCAAGAGACCCAGTACTTC
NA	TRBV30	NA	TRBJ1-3	CAWFSGKRTGNTIYF	TGTGCCTGGTTCTCGGGGAAACGGACTGGAAACACCATATATTTT
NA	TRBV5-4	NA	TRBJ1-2	CASSLTATGSGYTF	TGTGCCAGCAGCTTAACCGCCACGGGGTCTGGCTACACCTTC
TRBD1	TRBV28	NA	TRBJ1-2	CASSDREGYTF	TGTGCCAGCAGTGACAGGGAGGGCTACACCTTC
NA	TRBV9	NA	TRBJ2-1	CASSVDGTYNEQFF	TGTGCCAGCAGCGTCGACGGGACATACAATGAGCAGTTCTTC
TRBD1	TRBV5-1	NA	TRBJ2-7	CASSLAGGFDEQYF	TGCGCCAGCAGCTTAGCAGGGGGATTTGACGAGCAGTACTTC
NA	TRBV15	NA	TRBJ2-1	CATSRDRGLPQFF	TGTGCCACCAGCAGAGATCGGGGGTTGCCGCAGTTCTTC
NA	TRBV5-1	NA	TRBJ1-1	CASSTGLTEAFF	TGCGCCAGCAGCACCGGACTTACTGAAGCTTTCTTT
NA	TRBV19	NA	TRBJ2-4	CASSPTPGLKNIQYF	TGTGCCAGTAGTCCCACCCCGGGACTCAAAAACATTCAGTACTTC
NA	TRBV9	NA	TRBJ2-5	CASSVALGGETQYF	TGTGCCAGCAGCGTAGCTTTGGGAGGCGAGACCCAGTACTTC
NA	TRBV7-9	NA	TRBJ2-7	CASSETALASYEQYF	TGTGCCAGCAGCGAAACCGCACTAGCAAGCTACGAGCAGTACTTC
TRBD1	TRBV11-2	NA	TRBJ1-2	CASSAPGQGLRSGYTF	TGTGCCAGCAGCGCCCCGGGACAGGGTTTGCGTAGTGGCTACACCTTC
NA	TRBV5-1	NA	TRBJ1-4	CASSSGQPNEKLFF	TGCGCCAGCAGCTCCGGACAGCCTAATGAAAAACTGTTTTTT
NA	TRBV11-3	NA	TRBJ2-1	CASAQGNEQFF	TGTGCCAGCGCCCAAGGGAATGAGCAGTTCTTC
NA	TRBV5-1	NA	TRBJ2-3	CASSLNTLGGDTQYF	TGCGCCAGCAGCTTGAATACTCTTGGGGGAGATACGCAGTATTTT
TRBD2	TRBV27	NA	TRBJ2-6	CASSLSPAGAGANVLTF	TGTGCCAGCAGTTTATCGCCAGCGGGGGCTGGGGCCAACGTCCTGACTTTC
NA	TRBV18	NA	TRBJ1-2	CASSPLGGYYGYTF	TGTGCCAGCTCACCCTTGGGCGGATACTATGGCTACACCTTC
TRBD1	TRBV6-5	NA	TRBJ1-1	CASSFTGTANTEAFF	TGTGCCAGCAGCTTTACCGGGACAGCAAACACTGAAGCTTTCTTT
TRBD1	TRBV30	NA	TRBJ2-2	CAWSIKDRDGELFF	TGTGCCTGGAGCATCAAGGACAGGGACGGGGAGCTGTTTTTT
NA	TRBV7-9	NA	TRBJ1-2	CASSLEVSGGYTF	TGTGCCAGCAGCTTAGAGGTCTCGGGAGGCTACACCTTC
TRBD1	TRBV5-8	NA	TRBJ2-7	CASSLDRGDEQYF	TGTGCCAGCAGCTTGGACAGGGGCGACGAGCAGTACTTC
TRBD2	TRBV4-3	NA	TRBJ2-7	CASSLLADSYEQYF	TGCGCCAGCAGCCTTCTAGCGGACTCCTACGAGCAGTACTTC
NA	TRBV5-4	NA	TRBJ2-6	CASSPSGANVLTF	TGTGCCAGCAGCCCCTCTGGGGCCAACGTCCTGACTTTC
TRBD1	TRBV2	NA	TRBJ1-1	CASSPGTGNTEAFF	TGTGCCAGCAGTCCCGGGACAGGCAACACTGAAGCTTTCTTT
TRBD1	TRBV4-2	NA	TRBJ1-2	CASSQVQGINGYTF	TGTGCCAGCAGCCAAGTACAGGGGATCAATGGCTACACCTTC
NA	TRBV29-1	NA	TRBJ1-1	CSVEGPDRENTEAFF	TGCAGCGTTGAAGGCCCCGACAGAGAGAACACTGAAGCTTTCTTT
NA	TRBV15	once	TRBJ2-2	CATSRAGIPGELFF	TGTGCCACCAGCAGGGCAGGGATTCCGGGGGAGCTGTTTTTT
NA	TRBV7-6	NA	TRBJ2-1	CASSSSIGLYNEQFF	TGTGCCAGCAGCTCTAGCATCGGTCTCTACAATGAGCAGTTCTTC
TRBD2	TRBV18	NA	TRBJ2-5	CASSPRLAGVYETQYF	TGTGCCAGCTCTCCACGACTAGCGGGAGTGTACGAGACCCAGTACTTC
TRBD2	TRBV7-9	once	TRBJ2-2	CASRESGSQTGELFF	TGTGCCAGCAGAGAGAGCGGGAGTCAAACCGGGGAGCTGTTTTTT
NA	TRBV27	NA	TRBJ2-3	CASSLKGRDTQYF	TGTGCCAGCAGTTTAAAGGGGCGTGATACGCAGTATTTT
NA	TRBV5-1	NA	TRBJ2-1	CASAPGHQGNEQFF	TGCGCCAGCGCACCGGGACACCAGGGGAATGAGCAGTTCTTC
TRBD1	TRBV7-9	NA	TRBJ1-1	CASSTGQGDTEAFF	TGTGCCAGCAGTACGGGACAGGGGGACACTGAAGCTTTCTTT
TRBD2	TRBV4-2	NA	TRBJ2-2	CASSRGLAGGINTGELFF	TGTGCCAGCAGCCGGGGACTAGCGGGAGGGATAAACACCGGGGAGCTGTTTTTT
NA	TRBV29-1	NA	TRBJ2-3	CSVDPRVFETDTQYF	TGCAGCGTTGACCCCAGGGTTTTTGAGACAGATACGCAGTATTTT